The TCR beta chain described here comes from a study of post-analysis software for immune sequencing data. Findings of the study overall: Five TRBV segments appeared more often in patients than in controls, and TRBV5-6, TRBV5-1 and TRBV20-1 were among these.

Libraries were made from TCR beta cDNA, and they carried unique molecular identifiers. One entry per CDR3 protein results from TCRdb running MiXCR on the PCR reads. The sample lists roughly 650,000 distinct CDR3 sequences; around 64% were seen once. This clonotype was counted only a few times. What it binds is not known. CDR3 length: 16 residues. V lost 1 base to trimming and J lost 8 bases, with 20 bases between them. Germline CDR1 reads SGHTA; CDR2 reads FQGNSA. Sequences were obtained from blood. This clonotype was sampled from a girl aged 2 to 9 with multiple sclerosis. V and J are TRBV7-2 and TRBJ1-2; D may be TRBD1 (6 bases). The CDR3 coding sequence is TGTGCCAGCAGCTTAGGGAGGGACACCCTATGGAGGGGCTACACCTTC. It translates to CASSLGRDTLWRGYTF.